Here is one TCR beta chain with its context. Produced via immunoSEQ multiplex PCR; TCRdb's table is partial and in-frame only. The sample carries under 130,000 clones, 85% recorded once. This sample is drawn from a study of blood T cell repertoires in COVID-19. Study information: Acute-phase and convalescent COVID-19 samples originated in the United States, Italy and Spain. The analysed material was cDNA or gDNA that came from T cells, B-cell-depleted T cells, or PBMCs.

Sample: peripheral blood. The origin of this receptor is a man between 50 and 59 years old with acute or convalescent COVID-19.

CDR3 region: CATSTGQNQPQHF. The CDR3 nucleotides are TGTGCCACCAGCACTGGACAAAATCAGCCCCAGCATTTT. The J gene is TRBJ1-5, the V gene TRBV15; weak D call: TRBD1 (5 bases). V was shortened by 4 bases and J by 4 bases, with 8 bases between the two germline ends. Germline CDR1 reads LNHNV; CDR2 reads YYDKDF (reference sequence). This CDR3 contains 13 residues.